The rows below give T cell receptor beta chains drawn from one sample of a study of response to subunit inactivated influenza vaccine. TCRdb analysed the RT-PCR reads with MiXCR anew, one entry per CDR3 protein. The sample has approximately 490,000 distinct CDR3 sequences; approximately 7.3% are singletons. This specimen was PBMCs from blood, taken about 23 months after vaccination. Receptors originate from a man aged 50 to 69 who received an inactivated influenza vaccine. CDR3s include the opening cysteine and the closing phenylalanine or tryptophan. The order of the fields is clone size, CDR3 length, D gene, V gene, J gene, CDR3 DNA, CDR3 protein. The D gene is left open where the match is weak. Part of the rows lack a size; the others show once, few, many or a class for expanded clones.

-	14	-	TRBV15	TRBJ1-1	TGTGCCACCAGCAGATCGACAGTAAACACTGAAGCTTTCTTT	CATSRSTVNTEAFF
few	16	-	TRBV5-1	TRBJ2-6	TGCGCCAGCAACGGACACGAAAGCTCTGGGGCCAACGTCCTGACTTTC	CASNGHESSGANVLTF
-	12	-	TRBV20-1	TRBJ1-5	TGCAGTGCGGTAAGGGCCAATCAGCCCCAGCATTTT	CSAVRANQPQHF
few	12	-	TRBV20-1	TRBJ1-4	TGCAGTGCTAGAGTCAGAGACGAAAAACTGTTTTTT	CSARVRDEKLFF
-	15	-	TRBV12-3/TRBV12-4	TRBJ2-3	TGTGCCAGCAGTTCCCCTAGCGCGGCGGGAGATACGCAGTATTTT	CASSSPSAAGDTQYF
-	17	TRBD2	TRBV4-3	TRBJ2-7	TGCGCCAGCAGCCAAGAATGGAACGGGAGGGCCCTCTACGAGCAGTACTTC	CASSQEWNGRALYEQYF
many	15	-	TRBV11-2	TRBJ1-1	TGTGCCAGCAGCTCTATGGGGGTCGGGAACACTGAAGCTTTCTTT	CASSSMGVGNTEAFF
-	13	-	TRBV12-3/TRBV12-4	TRBJ1-5	TGTGCCAGCAGCATGGGTTTGGGCCAGCCCCAGCATTTT	CASSMGLGQPQHF
few	16	-	TRBV4-2	TRBJ1-4	TGTGCCAGCAGCCGGCCCGAAGGCAGGGTTAATGAAAAACTGTTTTTT	CASSRPEGRVNEKLFF
few	11	-	TRBV12-3/TRBV12-4	TRBJ2-2	TGTGCCAGCTGGGGCTCCGGGGAGCTGTTTTTT	CASWGSGELFF
few	15	TRBD1	TRBV7-2	TRBJ1-6	TGTGCCAGCAGCGCCCAGCTGGGACAGTATTCACCCCTCCACTTT	CASSAQLGQYSPLHF
many	16	TRBD2	TRBV9	TRBJ2-7	TGTGCCAGCAGCGTAGCAGCGGGAGGAGGGTCATACGAGCAGTACTTC	CASSVAAGGGSYEQYF
many	13	TRBD1	TRBV29-1	TRBJ2-7	TGCAGCGTTGCCGGGACAGGGATCAACGAGCAGTACTTC	CSVAGTGINEQYF
few	15	TRBD2	TRBV7-2	TRBJ2-1	TGTGCCAGCAGCTCAGTAGCGGGAGCGGGCAATGAGCAGTTCTTC	CASSSVAGAGNEQFF
-	16	-	TRBV5-1	TRBJ1-5	TGCGCCAGCAGCTTGGAAGGAATTTATAGCAATCAGCCCCAGCATTTT	CASSLEGIYSNQPQHF
few	13	-	TRBV14	TRBJ2-1	TGTGCCAGCAGCCAAGATCGAGGGACGAAGCAGTTCTTC	CASSQDRGTKQFF
-	16	-	TRBV4-3	TRBJ1-4	TGCGCCAGCAGCCACGATCGCGGGGGAGGGAACGAAAAACTGTTTTTT	CASSHDRGGGNEKLFF
many	15	-	TRBV7-9	TRBJ2-3	TGTGCCAGCAGCTTAGGTAGCGGCGGCACAGATACGCAGTATTTT	CASSLGSGGTDTQYF
-	13	-	TRBV5-1	TRBJ1-1	TGCGCCAGCAGCTGGGCGGAGGGTACTGAAGCTTTCTTT	CASSWAEGTEAFF
-	17	TRBD2	TRBV10-3	TRBJ2-7	TGTGCCATCAGTGACCGTTTAGCGGGAGGCTTCGCCTACGAGCAGTACTTC	CAISDRLAGGFAYEQYF
few	16	-	TRBV20-1	TRBJ2-2	TGCAGTGCTAGAGATCGTCTAGCACCGAACACCGGGGAGCTGTTTTTT	CSARDRLAPNTGELFF
few	14	TRBD2	TRBV4-3	TRBJ2-1	TGCGCCAGCAGCCAAGATGGTAGCGGGGGACGCGTCGTCTTC	CASSQDGSGGRVVF
many	17	-	TRBV5-6	TRBJ2-5	TGTGCCAGCAGACCCGGGCCGAATGGGGGAAACCAAGAGACCCAGTACTTC	CASRPGPNGGNQETQYF
-	14	-	TRBV12-3/TRBV12-4	TRBJ2-7	TGTGCCAGCCGGGTTGTAGGGGAAACCTACGAGCAGTACTTC	CASRVVGETYEQYF
once	16	-	TRBV3-1	TRBJ1-2	TGTGCCAGCAGCCAGCCGGCTCTGGGGGGCAAGTATGGCTACACCTTC	CASSQPALGGKYGYTF
few	12	-	TRBV20-1	TRBJ2-3	TGCAGTGCTGGGCCAGATCCAAATACGCAGTATTTT	CSAGPDPNTQYF
many	14	-	TRBV12-3/TRBV12-4	TRBJ2-3	TGTGCCAGCAGTTTGGGTACGCGCACAGATACGCAGTATTTT	CASSLGTRTDTQYF
few	16	TRBD2	TRBV28	TRBJ2-1	TGTGCCAGCAGAGTTCTAGCGGCGGGTTCCTACAATGAGCAGTTCTTC	CASRVLAAGSYNEQFF
few	15	-	TRBV18	TRBJ2-2	TGTGCCACACGATCCCGGGGGATGAACACCGGGGAGCTGTTTTTT	CATRSRGMNTGELFF
few	15	TRBD2	TRBV12-3/TRBV12-4	TRBJ2-5	TGTGCCAGCAGTGATACTAGCGGGAGTGGAGAGACCCAGTACTTC	CASSDTSGSGETQYF
many	14	-	TRBV4-1	TRBJ2-3	TGTGCCAGCAGCCAAGATCGTAGCACAGATACGCAGTATTTT	CASSQDRSTDTQYF
few	17	-	TRBV6-5	TRBJ2-2	TGTGCCAGCAGTTACGACAGCCCTAGCGCGAACACCGGGGAGCTGTTTTTT	CASSYDSPSANTGELFF
-	14	-	TRBV7-2	TRBJ1-2	TGTGCCAGCAGCTTAGAATCCAGGGGTTATGGCTACACCTTC	CASSLESRGYGYTF
-	12	-	TRBV6-1	TRBJ2-1	TGTGCCAGCAGTGAAGAGGTCGGGACCCCGTTCTTC	CASSEEVGTPFF
many	15	-	TRBV5-8	TRBJ2-7	TGTGCCAGCAGCTTGGCCATGGACAGTTCTTGGGAGCAGTACTTC	CASSLAMDSSWEQYF
-	16	TRBD2	TRBV15	TRBJ2-3	TGTGCCACCAGCATCCCTAGCGGGAGGGCCATAGATACGCAGTATTTT	CATSIPSGRAIDTQYF
many	17	TRBD2	TRBV7-2	TRBJ2-1	TGTGCCAGCAGCCCCGCGGGGGCTAGCGGGGGATACAATGAGCAGTTCTTC	CASSPAGASGGYNEQFF